This TCR beta chain came from a study of CD8 T cells in ankylosing spondylitis. Study-level points and caveats: A subset of motif variants has previously been described in the synovial fluid and blood of reactive arthritis.

On this clonotype itself: Its cognate antigen is unknown.

A single record per CDR3 protein comes from TCRdb applying MiXCR to the 5' RACE reads. The sample records some 150,000 distinct CDR3 sequences, roughly 44% being singletons. The V end was cut by 4 bases, the J end by 0 bases, with 7 bases between. Germline CDR1 is LNHNV and CDR2 is YYDKDF (reference sequence). This CDR3 is 13 amino acids long. Sequencing was performed on synovial fluid, either unsorted or a sorted T cell fraction (not recorded which). The J gene is TRBJ2-7, the V gene TRBV15; D uncertain. The TCR sequence derives from a male donor with ankylosing spondylitis. CDR3: CATSTVSSYEQYF. CDR3 DNA sequence: TGTGCCACCAGCACTGTCAGCTCCTACGAGCAGTACTTC.